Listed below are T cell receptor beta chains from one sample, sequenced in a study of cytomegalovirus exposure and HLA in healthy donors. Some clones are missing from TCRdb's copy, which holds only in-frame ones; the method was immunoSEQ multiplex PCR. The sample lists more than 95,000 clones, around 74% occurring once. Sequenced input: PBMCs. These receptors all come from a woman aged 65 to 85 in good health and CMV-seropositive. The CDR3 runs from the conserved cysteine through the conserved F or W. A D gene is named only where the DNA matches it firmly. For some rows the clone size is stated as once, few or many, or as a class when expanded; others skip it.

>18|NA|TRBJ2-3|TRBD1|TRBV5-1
TGCGCCAGCAGCTTGGGCGACAGGGGGCCACTGAGCACAGATACGCAGTATTTT
CASSLGDRGPLSTDTQYF
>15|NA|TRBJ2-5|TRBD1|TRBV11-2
TGTGCCAGCAGCGTCGGGACAGGGGTTGCAGAGACCCAGTACTTC
CASSVGTGVAETQYF
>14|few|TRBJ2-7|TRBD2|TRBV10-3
TGTGCCATCAAACAAGGAGCGGGAGTGAGCGAGCAGTACTTC
CAIKQGAGVSEQYF
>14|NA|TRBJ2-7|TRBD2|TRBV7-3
TGTGCCAGCAGCTCTAGCGGTAGCTCCTACGAGCAGTACTTC
CASSSSGSSYEQYF
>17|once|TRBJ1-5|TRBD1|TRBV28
TGTGCCAGCAGGAAACGTAACTTTGACAGGGGGCAACAGCCCCAGCATTTT
CASRKRNFDRGQQPQHF
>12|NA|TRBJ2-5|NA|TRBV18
TGTGCCAGCTCACGAGAGCGGGAGACCCAGTACTTC
CASSRERETQYF
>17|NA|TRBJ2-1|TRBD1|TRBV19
TGTGCCAGTAGTATCCTCGCGTTGGGACAGGGGGTAGAGGAGCAGTTCTTC
CASSILALGQGVEEQFF
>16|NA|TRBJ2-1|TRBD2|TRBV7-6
TGTGCCAGCAGCTTAGGTGTCGGCGGGGGATTAAATGAGCAGTTCTTC
CASSLGVGGGLNEQFF
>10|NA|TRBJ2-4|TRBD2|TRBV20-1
TGCAGTGCCGAGACTAGCCAACAGTACTTC
CSAETSQQYF
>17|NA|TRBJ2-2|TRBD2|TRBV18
TGTGCCAGCTCACCAAACGTCGCGGGGGTCGGCACCGGGGAGCTGTTTTTT
CASSPNVAGVGTGELFF
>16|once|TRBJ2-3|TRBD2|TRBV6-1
TGTGCCAGCAGTGAAGAAGCGGGATTTAGCACAGATACGCAGTATTTT
CASSEEAGFSTDTQYF
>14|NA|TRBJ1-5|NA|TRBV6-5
TGTGCCAGCAGCCTAGGACAGTTCAATCAGCCCCAGCATTTT
CASSLGQFNQPQHF
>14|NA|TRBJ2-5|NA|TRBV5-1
TGCGCCAGCAGCTTGGCAGGGGTTAGGGAGACCCAGTACTTC
CASSLAGVRETQYF
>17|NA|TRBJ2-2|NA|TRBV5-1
TGCGCCAGCAGCTTGGCCCCTATTCCCTTGAACACCGGGGAGCTGTTTTTT
CASSLAPIPLNTGELFF
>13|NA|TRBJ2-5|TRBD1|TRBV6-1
TGTGCCAGCAGAAGACAGGGGGGAGAGACCCAGTACTTC
CASRRQGGETQYF